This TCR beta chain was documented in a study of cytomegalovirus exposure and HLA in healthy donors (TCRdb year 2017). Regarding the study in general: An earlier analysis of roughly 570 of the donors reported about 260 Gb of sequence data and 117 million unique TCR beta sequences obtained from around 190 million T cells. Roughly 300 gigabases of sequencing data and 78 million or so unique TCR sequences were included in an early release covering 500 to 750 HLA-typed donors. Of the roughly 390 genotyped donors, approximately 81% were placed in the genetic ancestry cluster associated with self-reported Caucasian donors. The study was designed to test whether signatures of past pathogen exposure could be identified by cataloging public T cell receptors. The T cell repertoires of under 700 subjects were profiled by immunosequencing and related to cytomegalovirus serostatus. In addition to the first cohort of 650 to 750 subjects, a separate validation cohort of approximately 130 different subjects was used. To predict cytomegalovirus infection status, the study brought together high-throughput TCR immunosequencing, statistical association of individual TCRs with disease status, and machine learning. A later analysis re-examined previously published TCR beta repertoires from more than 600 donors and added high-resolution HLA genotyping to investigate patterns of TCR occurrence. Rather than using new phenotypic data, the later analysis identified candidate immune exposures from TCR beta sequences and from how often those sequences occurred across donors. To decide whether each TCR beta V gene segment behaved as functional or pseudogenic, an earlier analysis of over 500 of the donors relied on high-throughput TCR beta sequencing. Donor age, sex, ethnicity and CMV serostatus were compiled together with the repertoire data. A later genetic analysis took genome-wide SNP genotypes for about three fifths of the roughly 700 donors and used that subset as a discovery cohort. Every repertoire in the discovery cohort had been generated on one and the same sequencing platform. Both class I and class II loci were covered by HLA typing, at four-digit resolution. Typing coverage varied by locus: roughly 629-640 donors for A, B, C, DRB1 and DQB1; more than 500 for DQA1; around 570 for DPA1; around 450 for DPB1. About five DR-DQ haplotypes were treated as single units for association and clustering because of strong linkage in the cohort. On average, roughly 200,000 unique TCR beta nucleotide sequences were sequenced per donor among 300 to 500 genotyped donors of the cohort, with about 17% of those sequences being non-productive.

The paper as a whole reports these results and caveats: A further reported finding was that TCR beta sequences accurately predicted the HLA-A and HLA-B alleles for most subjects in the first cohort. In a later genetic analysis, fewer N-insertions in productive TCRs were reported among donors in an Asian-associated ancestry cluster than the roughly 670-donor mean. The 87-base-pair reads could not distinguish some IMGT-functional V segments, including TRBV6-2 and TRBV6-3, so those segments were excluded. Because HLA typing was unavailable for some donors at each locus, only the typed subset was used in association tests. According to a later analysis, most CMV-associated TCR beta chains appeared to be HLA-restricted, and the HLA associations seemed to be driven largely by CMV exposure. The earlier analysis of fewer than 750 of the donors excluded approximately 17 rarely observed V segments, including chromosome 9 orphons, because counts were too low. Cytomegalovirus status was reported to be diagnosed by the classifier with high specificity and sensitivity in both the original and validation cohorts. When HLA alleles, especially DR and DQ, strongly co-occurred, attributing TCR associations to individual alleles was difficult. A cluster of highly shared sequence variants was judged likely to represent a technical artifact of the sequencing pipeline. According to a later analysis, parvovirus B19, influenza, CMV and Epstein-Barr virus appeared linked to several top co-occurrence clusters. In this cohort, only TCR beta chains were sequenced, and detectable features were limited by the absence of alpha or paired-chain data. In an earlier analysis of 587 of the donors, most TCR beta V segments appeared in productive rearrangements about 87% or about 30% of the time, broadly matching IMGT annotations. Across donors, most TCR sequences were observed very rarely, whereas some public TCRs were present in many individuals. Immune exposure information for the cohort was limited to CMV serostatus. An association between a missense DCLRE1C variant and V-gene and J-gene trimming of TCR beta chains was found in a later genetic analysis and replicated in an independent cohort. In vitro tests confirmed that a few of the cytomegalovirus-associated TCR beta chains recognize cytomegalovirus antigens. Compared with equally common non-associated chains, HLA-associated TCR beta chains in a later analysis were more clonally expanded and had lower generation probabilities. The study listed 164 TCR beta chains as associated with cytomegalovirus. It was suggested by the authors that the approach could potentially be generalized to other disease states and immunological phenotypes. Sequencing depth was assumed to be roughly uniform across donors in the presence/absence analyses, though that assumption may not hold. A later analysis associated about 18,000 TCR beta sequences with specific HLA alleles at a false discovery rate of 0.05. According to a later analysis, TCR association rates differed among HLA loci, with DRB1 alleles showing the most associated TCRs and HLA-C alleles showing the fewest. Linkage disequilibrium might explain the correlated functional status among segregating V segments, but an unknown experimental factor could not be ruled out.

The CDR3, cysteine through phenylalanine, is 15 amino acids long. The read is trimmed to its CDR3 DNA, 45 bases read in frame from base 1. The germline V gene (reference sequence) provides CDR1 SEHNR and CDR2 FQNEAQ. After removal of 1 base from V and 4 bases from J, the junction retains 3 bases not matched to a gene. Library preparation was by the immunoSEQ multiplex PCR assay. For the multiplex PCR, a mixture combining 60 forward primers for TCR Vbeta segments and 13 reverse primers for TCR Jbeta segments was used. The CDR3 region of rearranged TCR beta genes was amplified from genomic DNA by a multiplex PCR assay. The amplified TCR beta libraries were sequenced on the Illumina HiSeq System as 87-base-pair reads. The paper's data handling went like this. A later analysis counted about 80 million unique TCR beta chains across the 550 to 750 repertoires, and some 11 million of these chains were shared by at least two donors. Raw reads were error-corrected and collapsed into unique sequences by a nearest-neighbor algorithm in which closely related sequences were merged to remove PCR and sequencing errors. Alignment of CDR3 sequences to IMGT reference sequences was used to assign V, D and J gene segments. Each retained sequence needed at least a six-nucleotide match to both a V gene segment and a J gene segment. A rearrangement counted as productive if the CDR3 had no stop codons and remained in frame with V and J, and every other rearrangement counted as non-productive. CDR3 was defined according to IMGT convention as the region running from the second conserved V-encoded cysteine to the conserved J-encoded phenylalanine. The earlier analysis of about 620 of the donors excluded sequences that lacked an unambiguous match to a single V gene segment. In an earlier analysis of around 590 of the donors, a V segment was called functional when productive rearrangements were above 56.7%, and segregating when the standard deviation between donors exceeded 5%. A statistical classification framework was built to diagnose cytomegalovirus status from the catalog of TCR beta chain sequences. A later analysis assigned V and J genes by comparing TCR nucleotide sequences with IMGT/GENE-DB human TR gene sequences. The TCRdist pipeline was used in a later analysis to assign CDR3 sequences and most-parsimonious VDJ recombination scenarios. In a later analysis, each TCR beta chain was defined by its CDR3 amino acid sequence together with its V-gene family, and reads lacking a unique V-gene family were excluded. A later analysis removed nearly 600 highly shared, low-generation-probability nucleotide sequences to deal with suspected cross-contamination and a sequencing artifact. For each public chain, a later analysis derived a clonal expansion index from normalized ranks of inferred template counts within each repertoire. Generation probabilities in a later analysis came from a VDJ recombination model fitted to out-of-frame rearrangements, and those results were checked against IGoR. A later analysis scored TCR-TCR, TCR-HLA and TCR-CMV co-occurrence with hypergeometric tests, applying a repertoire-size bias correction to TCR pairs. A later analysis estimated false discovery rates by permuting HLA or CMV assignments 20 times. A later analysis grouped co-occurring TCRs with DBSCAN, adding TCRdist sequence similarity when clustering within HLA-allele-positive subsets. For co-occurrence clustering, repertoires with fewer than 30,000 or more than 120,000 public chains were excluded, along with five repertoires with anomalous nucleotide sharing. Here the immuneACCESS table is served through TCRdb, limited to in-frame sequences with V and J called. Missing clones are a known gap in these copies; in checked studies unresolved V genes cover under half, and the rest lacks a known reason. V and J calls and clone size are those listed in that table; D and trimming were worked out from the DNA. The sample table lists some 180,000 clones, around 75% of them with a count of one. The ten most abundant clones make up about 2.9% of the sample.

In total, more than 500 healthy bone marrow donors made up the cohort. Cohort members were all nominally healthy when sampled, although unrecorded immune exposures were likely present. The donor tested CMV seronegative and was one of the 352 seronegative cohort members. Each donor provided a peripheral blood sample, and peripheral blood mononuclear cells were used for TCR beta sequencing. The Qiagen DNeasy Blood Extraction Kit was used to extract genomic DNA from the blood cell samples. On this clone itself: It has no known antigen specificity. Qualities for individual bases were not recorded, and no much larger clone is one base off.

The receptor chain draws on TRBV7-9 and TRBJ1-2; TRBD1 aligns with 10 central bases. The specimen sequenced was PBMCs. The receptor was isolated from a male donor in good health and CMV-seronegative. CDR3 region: CASSLVGTGVYGYTF. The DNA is TGTGCCAGCAGCTTAGTGGGGACAGGGGTCTATGGCTACACCTTC.